Listed below are T cell receptor beta chains from one sample, sequenced in a study of cytomegalovirus exposure and HLA in healthy donors. TCRdb's copy holds only in-frame clones and misses some; the assay was immunoSEQ multiplex PCR. Of over 95,000 clones listed, under 80% are singletons. Input material: PBMCs. The receptors come from a man aged 40-55 years in good health and CMV-seronegative. The CDR3 runs from the conserved cysteine through the conserved F or W. The D gene is left open where the match is weak. Expanded clones are given a class, and other clones once, few, many or no size at all.

v_gene: TRBV19
d_gene: -
j_gene: TRBJ2-7
abundance: -
CDR3aa: CASSITRTGPYEQYF
CDR3nt: TGTGCCAGTAGTATCACTCGGACTGGGCCCTACGAGCAGTACTTC

v_gene: TRBV28
d_gene: -
j_gene: TRBJ1-5
abundance: -
CDR3aa: CASSGSSNQPQHF
CDR3nt: TGTGCCAGCTCAGGGTCTAGCAATCAGCCCCAGCATTTT

v_gene: TRBV7-2
d_gene: TRBD2
j_gene: TRBJ2-7
abundance: few
CDR3aa: CASSLRGASGGGEQYF
CDR3nt: TGTGCCAGCAGCTTAAGGGGGGCTAGCGGGGGGGGCGAGCAGTACTTC

v_gene: TRBV6-6
d_gene: TRBD1
j_gene: TRBJ1-1
abundance: -
CDR3aa: CASSSMRTGGLPEAFF
CDR3nt: TGTGCCAGCAGTTCCATGCGGACAGGGGGCCTCCCTGAAGCTTTCTTT

v_gene: TRBV27
d_gene: -
j_gene: TRBJ2-1
abundance: -
CDR3aa: CASTRDADSSYNEQFF
CDR3nt: TGTGCCAGCACCCGAGACGCGGACAGCTCCTACAATGAGCAGTTCTTC

v_gene: TRBV6-5
d_gene: TRBD1
j_gene: TRBJ2-7
abundance: -
CDR3aa: CASVGQGYEQYF
CDR3nt: TGTGCCAGCGTTGGACAGGGGTACGAGCAGTACTTC

v_gene: TRBV19
d_gene: TRBD1
j_gene: TRBJ2-3
abundance: once
CDR3aa: CASSRMGQGDDTQYF
CDR3nt: TGTGCCAGTAGTAGAATGGGACAGGGGGACGATACGCAGTATTTT

v_gene: TRBV7-9
d_gene: -
j_gene: TRBJ1-3
abundance: few
CDR3aa: CASSSNFLDNRNTIYF
CDR3nt: TGTGCCAGCAGCTCTAATTTCTTGGACAACAGAAACACCATATATTTT

v_gene: TRBV29-1
d_gene: TRBD1
j_gene: TRBJ1-5
abundance: once
CDR3aa: CSVATGAINQPQHF
CDR3nt: TGCAGCGTCGCTACAGGGGCCATCAATCAGCCCCAGCATTTT

v_gene: TRBV9
d_gene: TRBD2
j_gene: TRBJ2-2
abundance: -
CDR3aa: CASSGGGLAGAGELFF
CDR3nt: TGTGCCAGCAGCGGGGGGGGGCTAGCGGGAGCCGGGGAGCTGTTTTTT

v_gene: TRBV4-1
d_gene: TRBD1
j_gene: TRBJ1-2
abundance: -
CDR3aa: CASSQGGQGLSNYGYTF
CDR3nt: TGCGCCAGCAGCCAAGGGGGACAGGGATTATCTAACTATGGCTACACCTTC

v_gene: TRBV9
d_gene: TRBD2
j_gene: TRBJ2-7
abundance: -
CDR3aa: CASSILAGGNDGQYF
CDR3nt: TGTGCCAGCAGCATACTAGCGGGGGGAAACGATGGGCAGTACTTC

v_gene: TRBV7-2
d_gene: -
j_gene: TRBJ2-7
abundance: -
CDR3aa: CASSPTPSYEQYF
CDR3nt: TGTGCCAGCAGCCCCACTCCGTCCTACGAGCAGTACTTC

v_gene: TRBV5-1
d_gene: TRBD2
j_gene: TRBJ2-3
abundance: -
CDR3aa: CASSPVFGRAPDTQYF
CDR3nt: TGCGCCAGCAGCCCGGTTTTCGGGAGGGCCCCAGATACGCAGTATTTT

v_gene: TRBV5-5
d_gene: -
j_gene: TRBJ1-6
abundance: -
CDR3aa: CASSQAGGESSPLHF
CDR3nt: TGTGCCAGCAGCCAGGCTGGGGGCGAGAGTTCACCCCTCCACTTT

v_gene: TRBV5-1
d_gene: -
j_gene: TRBJ2-7
abundance: few
CDR3aa: CASSPHSSPEQYF
CDR3nt: TGCGCCAGCAGCCCTCACAGCTCCCCCGAGCAGTACTTC

v_gene: TRBV30
d_gene: TRBD1
j_gene: TRBJ1-2
abundance: once
CDR3aa: CAWSGQNPWGQGEWANYGYTF
CDR3nt: TGTGCCTGGAGTGGCCAGAACCCTTGGGGACAGGGCGAGTGGGCTAACTATGGCTACACCTTC

v_gene: TRBV13
d_gene: TRBD2
j_gene: TRBJ2-7
abundance: -
CDR3aa: CASSQTSGRVERNSYEQYF
CDR3nt: TGTGCCAGCAGCCAGACTAGCGGGAGGGTGGAGCGAAATTCCTACGAGCAGTACTTC

v_gene: TRBV6-1
d_gene: TRBD2
j_gene: TRBJ2-1
abundance: -
CDR3aa: CASSVLAEGYNEQFF
CDR3nt: TGTGCCAGCAGTGTGCTAGCGGAGGGATACAATGAGCAGTTCTTC

v_gene: TRBV4-1
d_gene: -
j_gene: TRBJ1-5
abundance: -
CDR3aa: CASSQEGDQPQHF
CDR3nt: TGCGCCAGCAGCCAAGAAGGGGATCAGCCCCAGCATTTT

v_gene: TRBV19
d_gene: TRBD1
j_gene: TRBJ2-2
abundance: -
CDR3aa: CASRRQGTIGELFF
CDR3nt: TGTGCCAGTAGGAGACAGGGTACCATCGGGGAGCTGTTTTTT

v_gene: TRBV5-8
d_gene: TRBD1
j_gene: TRBJ1-2
abundance: few
CDR3aa: CASSLLIDRAYGYTF
CDR3nt: TGTGCCAGCAGCTTGCTCATTGACAGGGCCTATGGCTACACCTTC

v_gene: TRBV5-5
d_gene: -
j_gene: TRBJ2-7
abundance: -
CDR3aa: CASSLVQEKYF
CDR3nt: TGTGCCAGCAGCTTGGTTCAGGAAAAGTACTTC